This entry is about one T cell receptor (beta chain). The junction departs from germline at one end; a sequencing error may be responsible. This record comes from a study of blood T cells in healthy people across ages. Primed by a sample-barcoded 5' primer and a J-beta primer mix, a second PCR proceeded for 7 to 11 cycles. TCRdb redid the calling of the 5' RACE reads with MiXCR, one entry per CDR3 protein. The sample holds hundreds of thousands of distinct CDR3 sequences, 52% seen once. This CDR3 has 12 amino acids. Germline loops: CDR1 MGHDK, CDR2 SYGVNS. This clonotype was sampled from a woman older than 75 in good health. The rearrangement uses TRBV25-1 and TRBJ1-2; D call uncertain. Source material: blood. The CDR3 DNA sequence: TGTGCCAGCAGTGGTAATTACTATGGCTGCACCTTC. Protein sequence: CASSGNYYGCTF.